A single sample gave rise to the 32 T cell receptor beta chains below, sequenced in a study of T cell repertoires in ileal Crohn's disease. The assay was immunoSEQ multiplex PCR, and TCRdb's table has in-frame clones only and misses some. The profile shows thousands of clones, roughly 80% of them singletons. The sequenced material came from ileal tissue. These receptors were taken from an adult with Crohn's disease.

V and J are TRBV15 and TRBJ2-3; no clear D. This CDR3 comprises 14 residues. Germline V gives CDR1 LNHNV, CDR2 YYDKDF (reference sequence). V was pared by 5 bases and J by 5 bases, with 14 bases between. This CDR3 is CATSARDYIDTQYF. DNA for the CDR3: TGTGCCACCAGCGCTAGAGATTATATAGATACGCAGTATTTT.

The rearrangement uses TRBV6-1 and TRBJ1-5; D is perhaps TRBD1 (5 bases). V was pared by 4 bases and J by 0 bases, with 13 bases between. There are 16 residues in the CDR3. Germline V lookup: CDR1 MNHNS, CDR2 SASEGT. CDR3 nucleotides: TGTGCCAGCAGTGCGGGGGACGGACGTAGCAATCAGCCCCAGCATTTT. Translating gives CASSAGDGRSNQPQHF.

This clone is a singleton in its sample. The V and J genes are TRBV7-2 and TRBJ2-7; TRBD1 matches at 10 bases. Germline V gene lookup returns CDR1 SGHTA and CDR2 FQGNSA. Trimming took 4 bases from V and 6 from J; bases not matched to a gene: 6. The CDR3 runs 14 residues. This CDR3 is CASSYGQGGGEQYF. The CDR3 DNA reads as TGTGCCAGCAGCTATGGACAGGGGGGGGGCGAGCAGTACTTC. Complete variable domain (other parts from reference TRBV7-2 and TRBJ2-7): GAGVSQSPSNKVTEKGKDVELRCDPISGHTALYWYRQSLGQGLEFLIYFQGNSAPDKSGLPSDRFSAERTGGSVSTLTIQRTQQEDSAVYLCASSYGQGGGEQYFGPGTRLTVT.

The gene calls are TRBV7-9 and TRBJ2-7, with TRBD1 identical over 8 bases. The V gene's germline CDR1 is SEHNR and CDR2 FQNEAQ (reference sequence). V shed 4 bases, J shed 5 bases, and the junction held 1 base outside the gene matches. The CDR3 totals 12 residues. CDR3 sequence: CASSWTGNEQYF. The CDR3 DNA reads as TGTGCCAGCAGCTGGACAGGGAACGAGCAGTACTTC.

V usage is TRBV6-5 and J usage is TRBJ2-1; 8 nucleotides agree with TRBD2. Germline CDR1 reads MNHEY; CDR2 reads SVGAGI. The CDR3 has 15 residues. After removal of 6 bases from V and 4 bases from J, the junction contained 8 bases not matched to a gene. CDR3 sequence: CASSPSSGTYNEQFF. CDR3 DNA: TGTGCCAGCAGCCCAAGTAGCGGGACATACAATGAGCAGTTCTTC.

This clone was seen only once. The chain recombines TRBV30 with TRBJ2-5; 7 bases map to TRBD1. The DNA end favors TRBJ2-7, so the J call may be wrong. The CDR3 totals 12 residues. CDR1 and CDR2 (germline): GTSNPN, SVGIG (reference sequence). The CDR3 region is CAWWGQTGEQYF. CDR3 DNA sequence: TGTGCCTGGTGGGGACAGACGGGCGAGCAGTACTTC.

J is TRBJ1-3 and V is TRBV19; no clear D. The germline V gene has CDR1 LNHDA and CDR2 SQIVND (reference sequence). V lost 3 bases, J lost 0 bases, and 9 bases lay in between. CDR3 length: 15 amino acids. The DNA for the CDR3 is TGTGCCAGTAGTATTGGCCTCAACTCTGGAAACACCATATATTTT. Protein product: CASSIGLNSGNTIYF.

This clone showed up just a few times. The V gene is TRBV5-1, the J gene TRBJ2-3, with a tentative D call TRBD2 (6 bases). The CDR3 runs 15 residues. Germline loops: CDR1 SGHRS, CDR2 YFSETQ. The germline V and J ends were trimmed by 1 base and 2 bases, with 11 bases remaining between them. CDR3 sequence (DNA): TGCGCCAGCAGCTTGCTGACTAGTCCCACAGATACGCAGTATTTT. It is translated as CASSLLTSPTDTQYF.

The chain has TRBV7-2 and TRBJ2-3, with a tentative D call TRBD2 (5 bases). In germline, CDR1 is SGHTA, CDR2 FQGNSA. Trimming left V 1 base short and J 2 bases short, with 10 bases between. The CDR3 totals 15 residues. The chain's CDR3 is CASSLVRTFTDTQYF. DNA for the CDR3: TGTGCCAGCAGCTTAGTCCGGACTTTCACAGATACGCAGTATTTT.

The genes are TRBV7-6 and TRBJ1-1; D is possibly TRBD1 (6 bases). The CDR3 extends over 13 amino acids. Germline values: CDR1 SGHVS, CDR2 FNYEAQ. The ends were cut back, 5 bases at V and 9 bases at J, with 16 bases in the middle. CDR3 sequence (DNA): TGTGCCAGCAGCGCCGGACAGCCTAGGCAAGCTTTCTTT. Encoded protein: CASSAGQPRQAFF.

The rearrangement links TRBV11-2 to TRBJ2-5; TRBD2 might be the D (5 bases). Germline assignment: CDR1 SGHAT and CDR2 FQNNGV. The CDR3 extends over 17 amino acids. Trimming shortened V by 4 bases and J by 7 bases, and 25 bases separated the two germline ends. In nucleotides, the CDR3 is TGTGCCAGCAGCTCTTTCCTCGGTGAGGGCCCTATCGCGACCCAGTACTTC. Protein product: CASSSFLGEGPIATQYF.

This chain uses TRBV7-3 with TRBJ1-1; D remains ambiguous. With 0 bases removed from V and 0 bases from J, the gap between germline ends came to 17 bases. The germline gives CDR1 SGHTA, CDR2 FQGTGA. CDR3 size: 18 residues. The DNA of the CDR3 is TGTGCCAGCAGCTTAACTTTGAGGGATTACGCCTTGAACACTGAAGCTTTCTTT. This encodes CASSLTLRDYALNTEAFF.

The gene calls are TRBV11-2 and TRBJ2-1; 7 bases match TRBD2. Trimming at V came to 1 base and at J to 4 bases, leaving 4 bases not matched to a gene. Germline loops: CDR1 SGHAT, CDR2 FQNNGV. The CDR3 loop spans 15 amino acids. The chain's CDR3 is CASSLGTRSYNEQFF. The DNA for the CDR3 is TGTGCCAGCAGCTTAGGGACTAGGTCTTACAATGAGCAGTTCTTC.

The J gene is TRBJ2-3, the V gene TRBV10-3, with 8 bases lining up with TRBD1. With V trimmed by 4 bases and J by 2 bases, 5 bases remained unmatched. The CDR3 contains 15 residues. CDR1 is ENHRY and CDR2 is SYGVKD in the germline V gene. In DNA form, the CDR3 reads TGTGCCATCAGTGTCCAGGGGGCGAACACAGATACGCAGTATTTT. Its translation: CAISVQGANTDTQYF.

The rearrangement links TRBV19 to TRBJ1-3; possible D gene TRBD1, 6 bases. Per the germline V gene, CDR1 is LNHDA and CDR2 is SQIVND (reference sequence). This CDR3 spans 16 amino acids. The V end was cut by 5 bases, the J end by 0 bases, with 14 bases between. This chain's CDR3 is CASSFGQLSSGNTIYF. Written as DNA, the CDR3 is TGTGCCAGTAGTTTCGGACAGCTCAGCTCTGGAAACACCATATATTTT. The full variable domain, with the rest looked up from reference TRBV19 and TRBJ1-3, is DGGITQSPKYLFRKEGQNVTLSCEQNLNHDAMYWYRQDPGQGLRLIYYSQIVNDFQKGDIAEGYSVSREKKESFPLTVTSAQKNPTAFYLCASSFGQLSSGNTIYFGEGSWLTVV.

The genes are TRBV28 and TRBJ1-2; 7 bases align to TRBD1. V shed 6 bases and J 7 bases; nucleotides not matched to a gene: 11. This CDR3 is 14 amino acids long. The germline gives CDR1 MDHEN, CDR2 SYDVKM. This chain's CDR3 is CASRLGQLNRGYTF. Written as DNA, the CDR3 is TGTGCCAGCAGACTGGGACAGTTGAATCGTGGCTACACCTTC.

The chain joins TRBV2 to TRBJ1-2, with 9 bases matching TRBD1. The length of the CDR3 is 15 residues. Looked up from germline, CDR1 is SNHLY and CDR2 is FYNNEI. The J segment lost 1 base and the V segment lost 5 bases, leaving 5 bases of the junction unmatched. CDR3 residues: CASSPGTGNNYGYTF. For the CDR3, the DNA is TGTGCCAGCAGTCCCGGGACAGGGAATAACTATGGCTACACCTTC. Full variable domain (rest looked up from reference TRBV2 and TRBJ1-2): EPEVTQTPSHQVTQMGQEVILRCVPISNHLYFYWYRQILGQKVEFLVSFYNNEISEKSEIFDDQFSVERPDGSNFTLKIRSTKLEDSAMYFCASSPGTGNNYGYTFGSGTRLTVV.

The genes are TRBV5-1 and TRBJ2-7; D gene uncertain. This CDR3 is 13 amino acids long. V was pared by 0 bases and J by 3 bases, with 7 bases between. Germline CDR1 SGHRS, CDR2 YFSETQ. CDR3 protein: CASSLERSYEQYF. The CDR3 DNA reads TGCGCCAGCAGCTTGGAACGGAGCTACGAGCAGTACTTC.

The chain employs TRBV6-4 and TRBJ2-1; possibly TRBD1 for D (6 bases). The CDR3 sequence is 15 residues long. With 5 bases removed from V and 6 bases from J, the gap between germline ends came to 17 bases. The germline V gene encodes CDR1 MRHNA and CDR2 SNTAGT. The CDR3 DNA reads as TGTGCCAGCAGTTCTACAGGGTGGCCCGTCAATGAGCAGTTCTTC. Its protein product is CASSSTGWPVNEQFF.

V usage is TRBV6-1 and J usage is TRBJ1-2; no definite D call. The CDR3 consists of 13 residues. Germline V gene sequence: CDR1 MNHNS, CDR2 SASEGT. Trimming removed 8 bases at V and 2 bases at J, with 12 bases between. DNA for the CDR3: TGTGCCAGCTCCGTGGCCTTCAACTATGGCTACACCTTC. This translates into CASSVAFNYGYTF.

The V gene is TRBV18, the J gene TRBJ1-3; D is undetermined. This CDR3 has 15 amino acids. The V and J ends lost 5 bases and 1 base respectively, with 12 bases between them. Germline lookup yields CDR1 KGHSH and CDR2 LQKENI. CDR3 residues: CASSNPGRSGNTIYF. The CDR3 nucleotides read TGTGCCAGCTCAAACCCGGGTCGATCTGGAAACACCATATATTTT.

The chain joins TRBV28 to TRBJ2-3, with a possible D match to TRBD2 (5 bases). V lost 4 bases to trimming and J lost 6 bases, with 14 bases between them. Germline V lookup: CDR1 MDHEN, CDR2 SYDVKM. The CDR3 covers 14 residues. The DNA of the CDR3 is TGTGCCAGCAGTTCCCGGGTGAGAGGGGATACGCAGTATTTT. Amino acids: CASSSRVRGDTQYF.

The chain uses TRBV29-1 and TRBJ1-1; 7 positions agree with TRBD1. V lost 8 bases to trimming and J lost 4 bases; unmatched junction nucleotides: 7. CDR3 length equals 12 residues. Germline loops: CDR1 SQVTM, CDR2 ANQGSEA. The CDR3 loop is CSILTGVTEAFF. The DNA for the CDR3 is TGCAGCATCCTCACAGGGGTCACTGAAGCTTTCTTT.

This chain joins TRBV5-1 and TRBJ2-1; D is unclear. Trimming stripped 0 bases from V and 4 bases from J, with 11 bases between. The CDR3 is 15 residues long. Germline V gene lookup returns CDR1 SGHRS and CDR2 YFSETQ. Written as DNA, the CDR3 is TGCGCCAGCAGCTTGGAACCCAACGGTTACAATGAGCAGTTCTTC. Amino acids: CASSLEPNGYNEQFF.

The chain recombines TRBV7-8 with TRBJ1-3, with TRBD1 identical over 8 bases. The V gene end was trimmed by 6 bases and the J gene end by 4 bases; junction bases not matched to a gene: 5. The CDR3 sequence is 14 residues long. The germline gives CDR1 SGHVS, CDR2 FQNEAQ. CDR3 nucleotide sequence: TGTGCCAGCAGTCCTAGGGACAGGGGAAACACCATATATTTT. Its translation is CASSPRDRGNTIYF.

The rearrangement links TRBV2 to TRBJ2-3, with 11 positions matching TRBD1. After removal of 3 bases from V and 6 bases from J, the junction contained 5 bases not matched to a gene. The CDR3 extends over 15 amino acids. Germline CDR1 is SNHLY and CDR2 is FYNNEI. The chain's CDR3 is CASSERDRGIDTQYF. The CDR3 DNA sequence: TGTGCCAGCAGTGAGAGGGACAGGGGGATCGATACGCAGTATTTT.

The CDR3 protein is CASSPGTGRFTEAFF. As DNA, the CDR3 is TGTGCCAGCAGCCCCGGGACAGGGCGGTTCACTGAAGCTTTCTTT. The chain links TRBV6-1 to TRBJ1-1, with TRBD1 matching 9 bases. There are 15 residues in the CDR3. Germline CDR1 and CDR2: MNHNS and SASEGT. V was clipped by 6 bases and J by 4 bases; unmatched bases: 9.

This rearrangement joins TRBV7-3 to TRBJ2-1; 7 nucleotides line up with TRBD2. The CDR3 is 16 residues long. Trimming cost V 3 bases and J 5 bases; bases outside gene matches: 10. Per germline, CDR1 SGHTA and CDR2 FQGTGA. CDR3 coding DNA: TGTGCCAGCAGCTTCGACCAGGCGGGAGTCAACAATGAGCAGTTCTTC. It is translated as CASSFDQAGVNNEQFF.

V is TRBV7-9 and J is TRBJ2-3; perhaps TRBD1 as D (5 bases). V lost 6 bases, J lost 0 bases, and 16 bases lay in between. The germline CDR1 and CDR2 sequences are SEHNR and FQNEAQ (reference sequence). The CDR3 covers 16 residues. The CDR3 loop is CASRSTALSSTDTQYF. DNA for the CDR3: TGTGCCAGCAGGTCGACAGCCCTATCAAGCACAGATACGCAGTATTTT. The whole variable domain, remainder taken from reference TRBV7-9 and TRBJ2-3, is DTGVSQNPRHKITKRGQNVTFRCDPISEHNRLYWYRQTLGQGPEFLTYFQNEAQLEKSRLLSDRFSAERPKGSFSTLEIQRTEQGDSAMYLCASRSTALSSTDTQYFGPGTRLTVL.

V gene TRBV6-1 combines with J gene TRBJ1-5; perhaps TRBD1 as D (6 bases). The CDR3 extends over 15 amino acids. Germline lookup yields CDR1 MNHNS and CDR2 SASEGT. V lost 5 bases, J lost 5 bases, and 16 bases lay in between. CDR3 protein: CASSPTRGGDQPQHF. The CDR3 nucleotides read TGTGCCAGCAGTCCGACCAGGGGAGGGGATCAGCCCCAGCATTTT.

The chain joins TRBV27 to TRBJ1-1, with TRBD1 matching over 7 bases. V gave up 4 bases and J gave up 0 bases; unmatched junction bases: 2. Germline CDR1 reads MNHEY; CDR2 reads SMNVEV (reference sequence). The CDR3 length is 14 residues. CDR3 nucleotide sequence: TGTGCCAGCAGTTCGGACAGGATGAACACTGAAGCTTTCTTT. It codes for CASSSDRMNTEAFF.

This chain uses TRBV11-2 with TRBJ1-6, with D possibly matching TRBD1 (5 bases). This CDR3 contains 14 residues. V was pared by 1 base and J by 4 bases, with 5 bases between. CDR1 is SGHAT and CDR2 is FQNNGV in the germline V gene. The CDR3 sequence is CASSLGQYNSPLHF. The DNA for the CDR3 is TGTGCCAGCAGCTTAGGACAGTATAATTCACCCCTCCACTTT. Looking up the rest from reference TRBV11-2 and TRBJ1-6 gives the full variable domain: EAGVAQSPRYKIIEKRQSVAFWCNPISGHATLYWYQQILGQGPKLLIQFQNNGVVDDSQLPKDRFSAERLKGVDSTLKIQPAKLEDSAVYLCASSLGQYNSPLHFGNGTRLTVT.